The present entry profiles one TCR beta chain with its context. Per the authors' pipeline: Counts of nucleated cells, estimated from reference gene primer amplification, were obtained. Using immunoSEQ multiplex PCR, the repertoire was profiled, and TCRdb retains in-frame clones only, with some absent. The V and J calls and the clone size are those of that table, but D and trimming were determined from the DNA. The sample lists over 150,000 clones, about 88% seen once, with 15% to 20% in the top ten. The sample belongs to a study of blood T cell repertoires in COVID-19. In the study overall: Samples representing acute and convalescent COVID-19 were sourced from the United States, Italy and Spain.

CDR1 and CDR2 from the germline V gene are LGHNA and YSLEER. The CDR3 length is 16 residues. Trimming at V came to 0 bases and at J to 5 bases, leaving 6 bases not matched to a gene. The source is a man aged 45-65 years with COVID-19, enrolled during active disease. What was sequenced was peripheral blood. V gene TRBV4-3 combines with J gene TRBJ1-4, with TRBD1 matching over 7 bases. CDR3 bases: TGCGCCAGCAGCCAAGATCAAGGCAGGGGGAATGAAAAACTGTTTTTT. It yields the protein CASSQDQGRGNEKLFF.